This T cell receptor beta chain was retrieved from a study of cytomegalovirus exposure and HLA in healthy donors. V dropped 1 base and J dropped 4; count of bases not matched to a gene: 6. The length of the CDR3 is 15 residues. Germline assignment: CDR1 LNHNV and CDR2 YYDKDF (reference sequence). Overall study findings and caveats: When presence/absence was analysed, sequencing depth was taken to be roughly uniform across donors. Most TCR beta V segments were productive about 90% or about 30% of the time in an earlier analysis. Published work reported that the classifier diagnosed cytomegalovirus status with high specificity and sensitivity. Listed as cytomegalovirus-associated were 150 or so TCR beta chains.

The table lists this clone with a few counts. The antigen remains undetermined. PCR was performed using 60 Vbeta and 13 Jbeta primers. Sequencing used immunoSEQ multiplex PCR; TCRdb keeps in-frame clones, though not all of them. Found here are fewer than 300,000 clones, roughly 85% of them singletons; the top ten hold around 3.7%. The sample comprised PBMCs. This chain joins TRBV15 and TRBJ2-7, with TRBD1 matching 8 bases. The TCR originated in a middle-aged man in good health and CMV-seropositive. In nucleotides, the CDR3 is TGTGCCACCAGCAGAGGGACAGGGTTACTTTACGAGCAGTACTTC. Amino acid sequence: CATSRGTGLLYEQYF. Full variable domain (rest looked up from reference TRBV15 and TRBJ2-7): DAMVIQNPRYQVTQFGKPVTLSCSQTLNHNVMYWYQQKSSQAPKLLFHYYDKDFNNEADTPDNFQSRRPNTSFCFLDIRSPGLGDTAMYLCATSRGTGLLYEQYFGPGTRLTVT.